A selection of T cell receptor beta chains follows, all from one sample in a study of cytomegalovirus exposure and HLA in healthy donors. Repertoires were generated with immunoSEQ multiplex PCR, while TCRdb's copy carries only in-frame clones and drops some. The data hold 160,000 or so clones, with about 85% observed a single time. Sequenced: PBMCs. The receptors stem from a man younger than 35 in good health and CMV-seronegative. Both conserved end residues are part of each CDR3. A D gene is named only where the DNA matches it firmly. Clone size is stated in some rows and not others, as once, few, many or a class when expanded.

TRBD1 | TRBJ1-1 | 14 | TRBV7-9 | - | CASSPWTGNTEAFF | TGTGCCAGCAGCCCGTGGACAGGGAACACTGAAGCTTTCTTT
- | TRBJ2-5 | 13 | TRBV28 | - | CASRGQGQETQYF | TGTGCCAGCAGAGGGCAGGGGCAAGAGACCCAGTACTTC
TRBD1 | TRBJ2-7 | 17 | TRBV11-1 | - | CASSLVGPGQGLYEQYF | TGTGCCAGCAGCTTAGTGGGCCCGGGACAGGGACTCTACGAGCAGTACTTC
TRBD1 | TRBJ1-4 | 14 | TRBV27 | - | CASRSLTGEEKLFF | TGTGCCAGCAGGTCCCTGACAGGGGAGGAAAAACTGTTTTTT
TRBD1 | TRBJ1-1 | 14 | TRBV13 | - | CASSRTGVNTEAFF | TGTGCCAGCAGCCGGACAGGAGTGAACACTGAAGCTTTCTTT
TRBD1 | TRBJ1-2 | 14 | TRBV9 | few | CASSLGQGNYGYTF | TGTGCCAGCAGCCTGGGACAGGGTAACTATGGCTACACCTTC
- | TRBJ1-2 | 14 | TRBV6-5 | - | CASSYSTGARGYTF | TGTGCCAGCAGTTACTCGACTGGGGCCAGGGGCTACACCTTC
- | TRBJ1-4 | 13 | TRBV6-6 | - | CASSYRGFEKLFF | TGTGCCAGCAGTTATAGGGGGTTTGAAAAACTGTTTTTT
- | TRBJ1-3 | 14 | TRBV5-1 | - | CASSFAGPGNTIYF | TGCGCCAGCAGCTTTGCGGGGCCTGGAAACACCATATATTTT
TRBD1 | TRBJ2-7 | 14 | TRBV19 | - | CASSRGGTSYEQYF | TGTGCCAGTAGTAGAGGGGGCACCTCCTACGAGCAGTACTTC
TRBD2 | TRBJ2-5 | 18 | TRBV5-4 | - | CASSRAQAGTKGQETQYF | TGTGCCAGCAGCAGAGCCCAAGCGGGGACTAAGGGGCAAGAGACCCAGTACTTC
- | TRBJ2-7 | 15 | TRBV7-8 | - | CASSSGVGQGYEQYF | TGTGCCAGCAGCTCGGGGGTAGGGCAAGGTTACGAGCAGTACTTC
TRBD1 | TRBJ2-7 | 18 | TRBV28 | - | CASSFFIVRTGIVDEQYF | TGTGCCAGCAGTTTCTTCATTGTCCGGACAGGGATAGTCGACGAGCAGTACTTC
- | TRBJ2-1 | 16 | TRBV6-6 | - | CASSYSGGSSYNEQFF | TGTGCCAGCAGTTACTCGGGGGGAAGCTCCTACAATGAGCAGTTCTTC
- | TRBJ2-3 | 12 | TRBV7-6 | - | CASSFQADTQYF | TGTGCCAGCAGCTTTCAGGCAGATACGCAGTATTTT
- | TRBJ2-2 | 14 | TRBV6-4 | - | CASSDRGTTGELFF | TGTGCCAGCAGTGACAGGGGGACCACCGGGGAGCTGTTTTTT
- | TRBJ1-1 | 13 | TRBV19 | - | CASSTRANTEAFF | TGTGCCAGTAGTACCCGCGCGAACACTGAAGCTTTCTTT
TRBD2 | TRBJ2-5 | 15 | TRBV4-2 | - | CASSRKAGEQETQYF | TGTGCCAGCAGCCGCAAAGCGGGGGAGCAAGAGACCCAGTACTTC
- | TRBJ2-3 | 14 | TRBV4-2 | - | CASSQEASADTQYF | TGTGCCAGCAGCCAAGAGGCAAGCGCAGATACGCAGTATTTT
- | TRBJ2-3 | 11 | TRBV6-6 | - | CASSPADTQYF | TGTGCCAGCAGCCCGGCAGATACGCAGTATTTT
- | TRBJ1-4 | 16 | TRBV9 | - | CASSVGQAATNEKLFF | TGTGCCAGCAGCGTAGGGCAGGCAGCAACTAATGAAAAACTGTTTTTT
- | TRBJ2-1 | 16 | TRBV27 | - | CASSVLRVRSYNEQFF | TGTGCCAGCAGTGTGCTGCGCGTCCGCTCCTACAATGAGCAGTTCTTC
TRBD2 | TRBJ2-1 | 16 | TRBV7-9 | - | CASSHTLTSGGDEQFF | TGTGCCAGCAGCCATACCCTGACTAGCGGGGGGGATGAGCAGTTCTTC
- | TRBJ1-4 | 11 | TRBV30 | - | CAWEGGEKLFF | TGTGCCTGGGAGGGAGGTGAAAAACTGTTTTTT
- | TRBJ2-7 | 12 | TRBV28 | - | CASSFKRLEQYF | TGTGCCAGCAGTTTCAAGCGCCTAGAGCAGTACTTC